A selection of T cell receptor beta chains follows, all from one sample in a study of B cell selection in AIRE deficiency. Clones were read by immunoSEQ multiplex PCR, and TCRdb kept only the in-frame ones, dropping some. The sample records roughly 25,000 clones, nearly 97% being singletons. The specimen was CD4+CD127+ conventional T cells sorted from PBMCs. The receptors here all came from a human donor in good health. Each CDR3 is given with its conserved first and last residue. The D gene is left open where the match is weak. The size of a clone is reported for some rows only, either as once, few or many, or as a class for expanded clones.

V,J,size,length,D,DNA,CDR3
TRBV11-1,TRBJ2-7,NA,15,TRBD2,TGTGCCAGCAGCTTAGGTAGCGGGTTTGGCTACGAGCAGTACTTC,CASSLGSGFGYEQYF
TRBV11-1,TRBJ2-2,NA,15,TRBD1,TGTGCCAGCAGCTCCCGACAGGGGGCGGCCGGGGAGCTGTTTTTT,CASSSRQGAAGELFF
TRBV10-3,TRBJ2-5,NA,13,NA,TGTGCCATCAGTGAGTCGATTAAAGAGACCCAGTACTTC,CAISESIKETQYF
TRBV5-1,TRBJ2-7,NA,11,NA,TGCGCCAGCAGCTCACAGGGACAGCAGTACTTC,CASSSQGQQYF
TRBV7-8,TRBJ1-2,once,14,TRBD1,TGTGCCAGCAGCGTTGAGGCAGGGGGCTCTGGCTACACCTTC,CASSVEAGGSGYTF
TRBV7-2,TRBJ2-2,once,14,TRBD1,TGTGCCAGCAGCCAGGACAGGGCCGGGGGGGAGCTGTTTTTT,CASSQDRAGGELFF
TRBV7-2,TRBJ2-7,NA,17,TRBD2,TGTGCCAGCAGCTTAGACTCTAGCGGGGCCCTAAACTACGAGCAGTACTTC,CASSLDSSGALNYEQYF
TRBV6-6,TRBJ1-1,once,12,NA,TGTGCCAGCAGCCGCTTAGGCACTGAAGCTTTCTTT,CASSRLGTEAFF
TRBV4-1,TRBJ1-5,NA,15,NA,TGCGCCAGCAGCCACGCGACAGTGAGGGGTCAGCCCCAGCATTTT,CASSHATVRGQPQHF
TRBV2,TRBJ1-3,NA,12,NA,TGTGCCAGCAGTTCGAGGGGTCGGGCCATATATTTT,CASSSRGRAIYF
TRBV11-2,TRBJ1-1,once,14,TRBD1,TGTGCCAGCAGCTTAGTAGGGGGCGACACTGAAGCCTTCTTT,CASSLVGGDTEAFF